These 2 T cell receptor beta chains came from one sample sequenced in a study of cytomegalovirus exposure and HLA in healthy donors. The PCR contained 60 Vbeta and 13 Jbeta primers. Libraries were prepared by immunoSEQ multiplex PCR; TCRdb keeps only in-frame clonotypes and omits some of them. There are approximately 160,000 clones in the sample; roughly 79% occur only once, and under 0.8% lies in the top ten. The sequencing input was PBMCs. These receptor sequences come from a male donor in good health and CMV-seronegative.

This chain connects TRBV6-1 to TRBJ2-7; tentatively, D is TRBD2 (5 bases). Germline V gene data show CDR1 as MNHNS and CDR2 as SASEGT. V shed 7 bases and J shed 6 bases, with 19 bases lying between them. The CDR3 is 14 amino acids. The CDR3 DNA is TGTGCCAGCATCCTCACAGCCCCTCGGGGCGAGCAGTACTTC. It encodes CASILTAPRGEQYF.

This chain connects TRBV25-1 to TRBJ2-7; 8 positions agree with TRBD1. This CDR3 is 16 amino acids long. J was trimmed by 1 base and V by 5 bases; bases with no gene match: 10. Germline CDR1 MGHDK, CDR2 SYGVNS. This CDR3 is CASSSPGGMKSYEQYF. The CDR3 region has the DNA TGTGCCAGCAGTAGTCCAGGGGGCATGAAGTCCTACGAGCAGTACTTC.